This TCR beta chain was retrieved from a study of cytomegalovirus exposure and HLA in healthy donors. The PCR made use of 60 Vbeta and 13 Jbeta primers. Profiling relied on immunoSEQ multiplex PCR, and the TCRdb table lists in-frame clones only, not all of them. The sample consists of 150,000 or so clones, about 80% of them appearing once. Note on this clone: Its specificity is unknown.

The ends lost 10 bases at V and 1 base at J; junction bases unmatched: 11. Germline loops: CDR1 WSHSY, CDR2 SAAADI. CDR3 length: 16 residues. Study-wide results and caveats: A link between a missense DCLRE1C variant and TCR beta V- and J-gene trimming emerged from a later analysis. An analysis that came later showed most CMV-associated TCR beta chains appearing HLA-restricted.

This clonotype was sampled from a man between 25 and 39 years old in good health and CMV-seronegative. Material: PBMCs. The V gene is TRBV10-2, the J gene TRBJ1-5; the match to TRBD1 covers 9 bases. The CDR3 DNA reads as TGCGCCACCTCCGGGACAGGGTCGTGGAGCAATCAGCCCCAGCATTTT. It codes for CATSGTGSWSNQPQHF.